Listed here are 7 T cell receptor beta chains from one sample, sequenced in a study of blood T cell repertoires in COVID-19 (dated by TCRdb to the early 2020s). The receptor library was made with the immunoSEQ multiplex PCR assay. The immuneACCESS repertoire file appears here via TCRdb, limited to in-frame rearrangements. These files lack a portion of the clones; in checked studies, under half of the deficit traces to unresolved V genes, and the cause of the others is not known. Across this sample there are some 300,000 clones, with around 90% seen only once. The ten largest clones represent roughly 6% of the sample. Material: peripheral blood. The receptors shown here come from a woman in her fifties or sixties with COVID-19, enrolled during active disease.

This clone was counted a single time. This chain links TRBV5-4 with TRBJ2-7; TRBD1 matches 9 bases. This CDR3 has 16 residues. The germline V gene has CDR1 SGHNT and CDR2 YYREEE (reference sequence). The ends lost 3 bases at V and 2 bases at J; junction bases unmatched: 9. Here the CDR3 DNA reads TGTGCCAGCAGCTCCGCCCGGGACAGGGAGACCTACGAGCAGTACTTC. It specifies CASSSARDRETYEQYF.

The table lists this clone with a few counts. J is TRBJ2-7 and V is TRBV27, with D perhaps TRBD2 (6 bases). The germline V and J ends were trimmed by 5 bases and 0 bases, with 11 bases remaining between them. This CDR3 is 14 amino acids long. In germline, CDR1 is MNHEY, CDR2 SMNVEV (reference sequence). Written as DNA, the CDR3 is TGTGCCAGCAGTAGGAGGGAGAGCTCCTACGAGCAGTACTTC. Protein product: CASSRRESSYEQYF.

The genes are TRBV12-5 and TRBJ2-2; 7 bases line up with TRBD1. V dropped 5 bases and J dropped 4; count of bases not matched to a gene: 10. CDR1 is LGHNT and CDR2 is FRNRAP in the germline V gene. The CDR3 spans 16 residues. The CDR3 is CASGPPGQISTGELFF. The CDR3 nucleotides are TGTGCTAGTGGTCCGCCGGGACAGATCTCCACCGGGGAGCTGTTTTTT.

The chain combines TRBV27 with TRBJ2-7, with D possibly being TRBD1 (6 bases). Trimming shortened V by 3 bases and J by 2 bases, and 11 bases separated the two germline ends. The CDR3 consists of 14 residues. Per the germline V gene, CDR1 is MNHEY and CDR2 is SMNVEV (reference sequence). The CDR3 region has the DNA TGTGCCAGCAGTTTCGGGGCAGGGGCCTACGAGCAGTACTTC. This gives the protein CASSFGAGAYEQYF.

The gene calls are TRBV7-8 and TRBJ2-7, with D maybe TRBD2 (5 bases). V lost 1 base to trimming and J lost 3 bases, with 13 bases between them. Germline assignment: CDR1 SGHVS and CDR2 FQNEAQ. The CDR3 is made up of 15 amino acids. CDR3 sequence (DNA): TGTGCCAGCAGCTTAGGGGGTCGGGAAATCTACGAGCAGTACTTC. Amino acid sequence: CASSLGGREIYEQYF.

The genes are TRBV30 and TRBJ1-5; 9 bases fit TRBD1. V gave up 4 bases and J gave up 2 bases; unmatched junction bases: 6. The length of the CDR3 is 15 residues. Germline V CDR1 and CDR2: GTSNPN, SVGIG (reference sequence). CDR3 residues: CAWTNRGLGNQPQHF. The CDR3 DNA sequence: TGTGCCTGGACCAACAGGGGGCTTGGCAATCAGCCCCAGCATTTT.

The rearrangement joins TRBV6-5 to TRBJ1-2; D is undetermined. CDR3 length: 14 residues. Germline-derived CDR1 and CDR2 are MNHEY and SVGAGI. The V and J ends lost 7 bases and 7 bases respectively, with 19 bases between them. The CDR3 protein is CASTSQRGISGYTF. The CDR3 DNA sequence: TGTGCCAGCACATCACAGCGGGGAATAAGTGGCTACACCTTC.